This TCR beta chain is drawn from a study of preoperative IRX-2 immunotherapy in early breast cancer. This CDR3 contains 13 residues. Germline V gene sequence: CDR1 LNHDA, CDR2 SQIVND (reference sequence). V lost 3 bases to trimming and J lost 5 bases, with 10 bases between them. As for treatment: preoperative locoregional IRX-2 cytokine immunotherapy. Clones were read by immunoSEQ multiplex PCR, and TCRdb kept only the in-frame ones, dropping some. The table lists 90,000 to 100,000 clones, about nine tenths of them singletons. This rearrangement joins TRBV19 to TRBJ2-5, with D possibly matching TRBD1 (6 bases). This sample comprised tumor tissue, obtained after IRX-2 immunotherapy. The source is a human donor with breast cancer. Here the CDR3 reads CASSMSRGETQYF. The CDR3 DNA follows: TGTGCCAGTAGTATGTCTAGGGGGGAGACCCAGTACTTC.